One TCR beta chain is described in this entry. Antigen unknown. These data are taken from a study of T cell responses to AZD1222 COVID-19 vaccine. The table came from immunoSEQ multiplex PCR; TCRdb's copy has only in-frame clones and leaves some out. The sample lists 150,000 to 200,000 clones; approximately 90% were seen once. The study, taken as a whole, reports: Once two AZD1222 doses were given, Spike-specific TCR breadth and depth went up. Donors, mostly white British, included more females; clonal diversity was possibly underestimated. Repertoires were obtained only post-peak T cell response. The study reported that nearly half of spike-specific TCRs target unmutated variant regions.

This CDR3 is 11 amino acids long. Germline values: CDR1 LGHDT, CDR2 YNNKEL (reference sequence). The ends were cut back, 4 bases at V and 6 bases at J, with 6 bases in the middle. The starting material was peripheral blood, obtained on day 0 of AZD1222 vaccination. The TCR originated in an adult in good health. The rearrangement uses TRBV3-1 (or the pseudogene TRBV3-2) and TRBJ1-2; D may be TRBD1 (5 bases). The CDR3 sequence is CASSLGDGYTF. CDR3 in DNA: TGTGCCAGCAGCCTAGGGGATGGCTACACCTTC.